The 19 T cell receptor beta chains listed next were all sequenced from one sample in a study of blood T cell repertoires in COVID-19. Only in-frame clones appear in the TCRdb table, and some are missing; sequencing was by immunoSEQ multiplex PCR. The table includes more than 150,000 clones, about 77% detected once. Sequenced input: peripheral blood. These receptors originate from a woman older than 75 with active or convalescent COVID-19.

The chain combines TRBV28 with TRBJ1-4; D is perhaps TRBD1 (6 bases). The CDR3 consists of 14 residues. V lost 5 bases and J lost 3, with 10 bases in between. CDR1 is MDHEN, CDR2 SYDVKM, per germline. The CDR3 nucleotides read TGTGCCAGCAGTCCCGGGACATCTAATGAAAAACTGTTTTTT. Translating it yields CASSPGTSNEKLFF.

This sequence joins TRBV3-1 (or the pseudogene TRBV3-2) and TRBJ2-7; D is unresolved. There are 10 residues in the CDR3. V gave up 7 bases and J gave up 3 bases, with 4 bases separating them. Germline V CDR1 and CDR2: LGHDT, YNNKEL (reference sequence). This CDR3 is CASTDYEQYF. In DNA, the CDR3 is TGTGCCAGCACAGACTACGAGCAGTACTTC.

The CDR3 sequence: CASSPWTGNTEAFF. Written as DNA, the CDR3 is TGTGCCAGCAGCCCATGGACAGGGAACACTGAAGCTTTCTTT. The chain recombines TRBV14 with TRBJ1-1; TRBD1 matches at 7 bases. The CDR3 is 14 residues long. With V trimmed by 4 bases and J by 1 base, 3 bases remained unmatched. Germline lookup yields CDR1 SGHDN and CDR2 FVKESK.

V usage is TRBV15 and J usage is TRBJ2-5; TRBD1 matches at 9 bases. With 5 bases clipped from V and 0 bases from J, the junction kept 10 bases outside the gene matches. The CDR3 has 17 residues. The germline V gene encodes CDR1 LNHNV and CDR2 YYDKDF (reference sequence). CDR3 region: CATSRYPGQGYQETQYF. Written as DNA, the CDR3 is TGTGCCACCAGCCGTTATCCTGGACAGGGGTACCAAGAGACCCAGTACTTC. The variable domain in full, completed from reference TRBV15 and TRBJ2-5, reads DAMVIQNPRYQVTQFGKPVTLSCSQTLNHNVMYWYQQKSSQAPKLLFHYYDKDFNNEADTPDNFQSRRPNTSFCFLDIRSPGLGDTAMYLCATSRYPGQGYQETQYFGPGTRLLVL.

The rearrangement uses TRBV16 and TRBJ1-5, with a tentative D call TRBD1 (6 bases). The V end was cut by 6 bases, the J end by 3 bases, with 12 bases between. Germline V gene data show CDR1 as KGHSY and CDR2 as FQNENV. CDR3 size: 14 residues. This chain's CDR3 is CASSLGQYNQPQHF. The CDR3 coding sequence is TGTGCCAGCAGTTTAGGACAGTACAATCAGCCCCAGCATTTT.

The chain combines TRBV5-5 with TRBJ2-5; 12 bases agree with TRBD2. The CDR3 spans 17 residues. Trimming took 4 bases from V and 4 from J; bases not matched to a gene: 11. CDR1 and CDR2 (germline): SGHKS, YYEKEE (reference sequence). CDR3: CASSRLAGVPSAETQYF. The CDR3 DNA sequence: TGTGCCAGCAGCAGACTAGCGGGGGTACCTAGTGCAGAGACCCAGTACTTC.

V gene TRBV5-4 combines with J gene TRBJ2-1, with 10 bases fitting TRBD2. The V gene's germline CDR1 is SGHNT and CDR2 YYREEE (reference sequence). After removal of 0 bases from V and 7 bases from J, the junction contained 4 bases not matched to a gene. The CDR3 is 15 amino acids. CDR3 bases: TGTGCCAGCAGCTTGGGAAGCGGGGGGGAAAATGAGCAGTTCTTC. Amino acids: CASSLGSGGENEQFF.

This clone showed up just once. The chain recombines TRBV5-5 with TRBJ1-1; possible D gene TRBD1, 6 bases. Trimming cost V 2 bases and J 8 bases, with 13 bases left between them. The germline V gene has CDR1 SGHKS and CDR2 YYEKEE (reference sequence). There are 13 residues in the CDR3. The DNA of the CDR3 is TGTGCCAGCAGCTTTAAGGGGGTACCGGAAGCTTTCTTT. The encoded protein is CASSFKGVPEAFF.

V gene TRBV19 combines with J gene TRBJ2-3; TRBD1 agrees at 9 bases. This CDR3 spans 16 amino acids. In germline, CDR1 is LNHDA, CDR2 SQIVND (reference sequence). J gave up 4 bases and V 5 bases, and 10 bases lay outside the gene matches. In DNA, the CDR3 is TGTGCCAGTAGTTCCCCCGGGACAGGGATCGCAGATACGCAGTATTTT. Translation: CASSSPGTGIADTQYF. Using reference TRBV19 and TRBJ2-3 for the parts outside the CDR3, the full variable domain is DGGITQSPKYLFRKEGQNVTLSCEQNLNHDAMYWYRQDPGQGLRLIYYSQIVNDFQKGDIAEGYSVSREKKESFPLTVTSAQKNPTAFYLCASSSPGTGIADTQYFGPGTRLTVL.

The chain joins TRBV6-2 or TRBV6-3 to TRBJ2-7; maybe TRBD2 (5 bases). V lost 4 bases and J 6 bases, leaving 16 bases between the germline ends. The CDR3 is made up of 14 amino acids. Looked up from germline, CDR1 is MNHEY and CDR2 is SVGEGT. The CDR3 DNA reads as TGTGCCAGCAGTTTCGACTATCCCGAGCGCGAGCAGTACTTC. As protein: CASSFDYPEREQYF.

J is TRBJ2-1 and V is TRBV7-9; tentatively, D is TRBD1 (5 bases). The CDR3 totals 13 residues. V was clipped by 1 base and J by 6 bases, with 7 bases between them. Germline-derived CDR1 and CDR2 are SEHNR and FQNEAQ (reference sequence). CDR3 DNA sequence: TGTGCCAGCAGCTTAGTAAGGGGCAATGAGCAGTTCTTC. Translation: CASSLVRGNEQFF.

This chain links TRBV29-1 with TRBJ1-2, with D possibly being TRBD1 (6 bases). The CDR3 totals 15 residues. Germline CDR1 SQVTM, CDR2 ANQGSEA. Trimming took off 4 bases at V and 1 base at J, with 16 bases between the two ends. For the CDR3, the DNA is TGCAGCGTTGGGGGGTCAGCAGGGGATAACTATGGCTACACCTTC. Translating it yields CSVGGSAGDNYGYTF.

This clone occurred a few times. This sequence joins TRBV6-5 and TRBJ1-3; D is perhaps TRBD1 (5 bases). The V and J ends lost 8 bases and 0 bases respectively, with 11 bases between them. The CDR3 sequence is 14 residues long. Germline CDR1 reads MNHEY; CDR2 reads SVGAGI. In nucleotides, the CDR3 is TGTGCCAGCGCGGGGCCAAGCTCTGGAAACACCATATATTTT. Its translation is CASAGPSSGNTIYF.

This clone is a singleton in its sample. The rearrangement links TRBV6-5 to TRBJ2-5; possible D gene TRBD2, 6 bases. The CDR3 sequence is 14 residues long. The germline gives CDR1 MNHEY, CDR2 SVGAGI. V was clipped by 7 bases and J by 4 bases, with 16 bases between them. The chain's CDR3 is CASTRAGGLETQYF. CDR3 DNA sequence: TGTGCCAGCACGCGGGCCGGGGGATTAGAGACCCAGTACTTC.

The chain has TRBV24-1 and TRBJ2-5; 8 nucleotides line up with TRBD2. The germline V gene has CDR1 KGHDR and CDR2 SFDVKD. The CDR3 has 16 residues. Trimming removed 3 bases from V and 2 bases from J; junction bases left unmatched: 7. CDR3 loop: CATSDRSGGGQETQYF. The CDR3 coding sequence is TGTGCCACCAGTGATAGGTCCGGGGGGGGGCAAGAGACCCAGTACTTC.

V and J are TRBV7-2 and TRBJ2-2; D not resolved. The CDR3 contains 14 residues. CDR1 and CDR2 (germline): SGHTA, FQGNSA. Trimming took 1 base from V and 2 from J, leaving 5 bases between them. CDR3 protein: CASSLDSNTGELFF. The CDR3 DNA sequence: TGTGCCAGCAGCTTAGATTCTAACACCGGGGAGCTGTTTTTT.

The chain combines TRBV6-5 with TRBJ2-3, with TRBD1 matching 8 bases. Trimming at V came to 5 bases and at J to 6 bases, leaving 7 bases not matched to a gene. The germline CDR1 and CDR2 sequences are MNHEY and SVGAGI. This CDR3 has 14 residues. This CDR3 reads CASSKRTGPDTQYF. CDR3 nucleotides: TGTGCCAGCAGTAAGCGGACAGGGCCCGATACGCAGTATTTT.

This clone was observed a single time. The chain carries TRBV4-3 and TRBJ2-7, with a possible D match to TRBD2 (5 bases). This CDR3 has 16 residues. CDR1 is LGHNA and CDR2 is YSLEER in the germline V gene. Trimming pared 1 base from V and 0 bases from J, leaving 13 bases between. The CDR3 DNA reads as TGCGCCAGCAGCCAAGGTCCCGGGGTTAGCTCCTACGAGCAGTACTTC. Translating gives CASSQGPGVSSYEQYF.

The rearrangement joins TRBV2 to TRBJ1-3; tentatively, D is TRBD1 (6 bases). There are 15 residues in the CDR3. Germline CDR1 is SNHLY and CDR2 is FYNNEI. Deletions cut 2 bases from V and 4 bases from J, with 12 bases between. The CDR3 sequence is CASSETGMVGNTIYF. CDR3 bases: TGTGCCAGCAGTGAAACAGGGATGGTCGGAAACACCATATATTTT. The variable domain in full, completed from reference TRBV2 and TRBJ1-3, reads EPEVTQTPSHQVTQMGQEVILRCVPISNHLYFYWYRQILGQKVEFLVSFYNNEISEKSEIFDDQFSVERPDGSNFTLKIRSTKLEDSAMYFCASSETGMVGNTIYFGEGSWLTVV.